This T cell receptor (beta chain) derives from a study of spatial heterogeneity in lung cancer. Study information: Consistently, beta-chain sequences turned up in larger numbers than alpha-chain sequences did. The library had UMIs, and each TCR and UMI pair averaged more than ten raw reads.

Time point denoted: sample taken at primary tumor resection. The donors comprised about 70 untreated early-stage non-small cell lung cancer patients. The CDR3 is 13 residues long. The V gene's germline CDR1 is SGHRS and CDR2 YFSETQ. V was pared by 4 bases and J by 3 bases, with 10 bases between. Individually, TCR cDNA molecules were each labelled with a unique molecular identifier. TCRdb reprocessed the 5' RACE reads via MiXCR and lists one record per CDR3 protein. The data contain 40,000 to 55,000 distinct CDR3 sequences, roughly 15% of them singletons. This specimen consisted of PBMCs, obtained at surgery. The chain links TRBV5-1 to TRBJ2-5; D possibly matches TRBD1 or TRBD2 (5 bases each). The clonotype was recovered from a male donor with early-stage non-small cell lung cancer. For the CDR3, the DNA is TGCGCCAGCAGCCGGGACCGGGAAGAGACCCAGTACTTC. Its protein product is CASSRDREETQYF.